Following are 23 T cell receptor beta chains from one sample sequenced in a study of blood T cell repertoires in COVID-19. Measured with immunoSEQ multiplex PCR; TCRdb has only the in-frame clones, and not every one. The table has under 200,000 clones, around 82% seen once. Sequences were obtained from peripheral blood. The receptor source for this set is a woman older than 75 with acute or convalescent COVID-19.

The genes are TRBV5-5 and TRBJ2-7; a weak D match, TRBD2 (6 bases). The ends were cut back, 6 bases at V and 1 base at J, with 14 bases in the middle. In germline, CDR1 is SGHKS, CDR2 YYEKEE (reference sequence). CDR3 size: 14 residues. CDR3 nucleotide sequence: TGTGCCAGCACCCTCTTGCGGGATTCCTACGAGCAGTACTTC. This gives the protein CASTLLRDSYEQYF.

The V call is TRBV3-1 (or the pseudogene TRBV3-2), the J call TRBJ2-5; D gene unclear. The CDR3 is 15 residues long. V was cut by 0 bases and J by 5 bases, with 13 bases left in between. CDR1 is LGHDT and CDR2 is YNNKEL in the germline V gene (reference sequence). CDR3 residues: CASSQDLYSRETQYF. Here the CDR3 DNA reads TGTGCCAGCAGCCAAGATCTCTACTCGAGGGAGACCCAGTACTTC.

The V and J genes are TRBV7-9 and TRBJ1-2; the D gene is possibly TRBD1 (5 bases). The CDR3 contains 13 residues. In germline, CDR1 is SEHNR, CDR2 FQNEAQ (reference sequence). Trimming shortened V by 1 base and J by 2 bases, and 5 bases separated the two germline ends. Here the CDR3 reads CASSLGTNYGYTF. Here the CDR3 DNA reads TGTGCCAGCAGCTTAGGGACAAACTATGGCTACACCTTC.

This clone was detected only a few times. This chain uses TRBV20-1 with TRBJ2-3, with 9 bases fitting TRBD2. The V and J ends lost 3 bases and 0 bases, in that order; junction bases with no gene match: 4. CDR1 and CDR2 from the germline V gene are DFQATT and SNEGSKA (reference sequence). CDR3 length: 15 residues. CDR3 sequence: CSASQAGGSTDTQYF. The DNA of the CDR3 is TGCAGTGCTAGTCAAGCGGGGGGTAGCACAGATACGCAGTATTTT.

Only one count was recorded for this clone. The rearrangement joins TRBV19 to TRBJ1-1; tentatively, D is TRBD1 (5 bases). The CDR3 is 13 residues long. Germline V lookup: CDR1 LNHDA, CDR2 SQIVND (reference sequence). Trimming cost V 7 bases and J 4 bases, with 13 bases left between them. The CDR3 DNA follows: TGTGCCAGTAACAATCTGGGGGGCACTGAAGCTTTCTTT. This codes for CASNNLGGTEAFF.

This chain links TRBV21-1 with TRBJ2-1; no check of the table's D call, TRBD2, against the DNA was made. TRBV21-1 corresponds to a pseudogene. The CDR3 loop spans 15 amino acids. The CDR3 protein is CASRATSGSDNEQFF. The CDR3 nucleotides read TGTGCCAGCAGGGCGACTAGCGGGAGCGACAATGAGCAGTTCTTC.

In DNA form, the CDR3 reads TGTGCCAGCAGTACCCCAGGGGATTGGTATGGCTACACCTTC. Translating gives CASSTPGDWYGYTF. V gene TRBV7-2 combines with J gene TRBJ1-2; D possibly corresponds to TRBD1 (6 bases). Germline V gene lookup returns CDR1 SGHTA and CDR2 FQGNSA. V was clipped by 6 bases and J by 5 bases, with 16 bases between them. CDR3 length equals 14 residues.

The gene calls are TRBV5-4 and TRBJ2-3; 12 nucleotides agree with TRBD2. V lost 0 bases and J lost 9; bases outside the gene matches: 5. The length of the CDR3 is 15 residues. Germline lookup yields CDR1 SGHNT and CDR2 YYREEE (reference sequence). DNA for the CDR3: TGTGCCAGCAGCTTGGGGCTAGCGGGGGGGCGGACGCAGTATTTT. It encodes CASSLGLAGGRTQYF.

The chain links TRBV9 to TRBJ1-1, with TRBD1 identical over 8 bases. The CDR3 has 14 amino acids. The ends lost 2 bases at V and 3 bases at J; junction bases unmatched: 3. Germline V gene sequence: CDR1 SGDLS, CDR2 YYNGEE. Here the CDR3 reads CASSVKTGDTEAFF. The CDR3, as DNA: TGTGCCAGCAGCGTTAAGACAGGGGACACTGAAGCTTTCTTT.

The V and J genes are TRBV7-8 and TRBJ1-1, with 9 bases identical to TRBD1. J lost 5 bases, V lost 3 bases, and 7 bases had no gene match. CDR1 and CDR2 from the germline V gene are SGHVS and FQNEAQ. The CDR3 length is 15 residues. The CDR3 DNA reads TGTGCCAGCAGCTTTGGGACAGGGATTGGGACTGAAGCTTTCTTT. Its protein is CASSFGTGIGTEAFF.

The chain joins TRBV6-5 to TRBJ2-2, with 7 bases aligning to TRBD2. V lost 8 bases to trimming and J lost 3 bases; unmatched junction nucleotides: 3. This CDR3 is built from 13 residues. In germline, CDR1 is MNHEY, CDR2 SVGAGI. CDR3 DNA sequence: TGTGCCAGCTCACTAGCGTACACCGGGGAGCTGTTTTTT. Amino acid sequence: CASSLAYTGELFF.

The chain is built from TRBV10-3 and TRBJ1-3; possibly TRBD1 for D (6 bases). V gave up 0 bases and J gave up 4 bases, with 16 bases separating them. The CDR3 is 17 amino acids. Germline V gene data show CDR1 as ENHRY and CDR2 as SYGVKD. The CDR3 coding sequence is TGTGCCATCAGTGAGTCCGGAGTGGGGGCGAGAGGAAACACCATATATTTT. This gives the protein CAISESGVGARGNTIYF.

The V and J genes are TRBV27 and TRBJ2-3; D perhaps matches TRBD2 (7 bases). Germline V gives CDR1 MNHEY, CDR2 SMNVEV (reference sequence). The CDR3 sequence is 14 residues long. V was clipped by 6 bases and J by 4 bases, with 14 bases between them. The CDR3, as DNA: TGTGCCAGCAGACTACGGGGGGCGCCAGATACGCAGTATTTT. Protein product: CASRLRGAPDTQYF.

This chain links TRBV19 with TRBJ1-3; TRBD1 matches 7 bases. The CDR3 is 14 amino acids. Trimming cost V 7 bases and J 0 bases; bases outside gene matches: 3. Germline-derived CDR1 and CDR2 are LNHDA and SQIVND (reference sequence). The DNA of the CDR3 is TGTGCCAGTATGCGGGACAGCTCTGGAAACACCATATATTTT. Protein sequence: CASMRDSSGNTIYF.

The chain is built from TRBV6-5 and TRBJ1-3; no firm D call. CDR1 MNHEY and CDR2 SVGAGI come from the germline V gene. V was shortened by 0 bases and J by 8 bases, with 14 bases between the two germline ends. The CDR3 has 15 amino acids. The chain's CDR3 is CASSYSRRQADTIYF. The CDR3 DNA reads as TGTGCCAGCAGTTACTCGAGGAGGCAGGCGGACACCATATATTTT.

The chain has TRBV12-3 or TRBV12-4 and TRBJ1-3, with D perhaps matching TRBD1 (5 bases). This CDR3 comprises 13 residues. The V end was cut by 7 bases, the J end by 6 bases, with 13 bases between. The CDR3 loop reads CASTLGGVNTIYF. The CDR3, as DNA: TGTGCCAGCACCCTAGGAGGGGTAAACACCATATATTTT.

This sequence joins TRBV5-4 and TRBJ2-5, with 10 nucleotides matching TRBD2. V shed 0 bases, J shed 5 bases, and the junction held 7 bases outside the gene matches. The germline V gene has CDR1 SGHNT and CDR2 YYREEE (reference sequence). The CDR3 consists of 16 residues. DNA for the CDR3: TGTGCCAGCAGCTTGGAGCGGGGGGGCGGTTTTGAGACCCAGTACTTC. Its translation: CASSLERGGGFETQYF.

This clone was found a few times. This chain joins TRBV2 and TRBJ2-5, with a tentative D call TRBD2 (5 bases). Germline V gives CDR1 SNHLY, CDR2 FYNNEI. V dropped 7 bases and J dropped 5 bases, with 11 bases sitting between them. The CDR3 extends over 12 amino acids. The CDR3 coding sequence is TGTGCCAGCAAGGACTTCCCGGAGACCCAGTACTTC. Protein product: CASKDFPETQYF.

This sequence joins TRBV6-6 and TRBJ1-2; TRBD1 matches 8 bases. From germline, CDR1 is MNHNY and CDR2 SVGAGI (reference sequence). The CDR3 is made up of 14 amino acids. Trimming cost V 6 bases and J 4 bases; bases outside gene matches: 7. CDR3 protein: CASREQGGPYGYTF. The CDR3 nucleotides are TGTGCCAGCAGGGAACAGGGGGGTCCCTATGGCTACACCTTC.

The chain has TRBV11-2 and TRBJ2-7; the D gene is possibly TRBD2 (6 bases). Germline CDR1 and CDR2: SGHAT and FQNNGV. The V and J ends lost 6 bases and 0 bases respectively, with 12 bases between them. The CDR3 has 14 amino acids. This chain's CDR3 is CASSRAGSSYEQYF. The CDR3 bases are TGTGCCAGCAGTCGAGCGGGCAGCTCCTACGAGCAGTACTTC.

The chain couples TRBV30 to TRBJ1-1; D gene ambiguous. V was shortened by 1 base and J by 0 bases, with 18 bases between the two germline ends. Germline CDR1 and CDR2: GTSNPN and SVGIG (reference sequence). The CDR3 extends over 17 amino acids. CDR3 loop: CAWSDRRFSHMNTEAFF. CDR3 DNA sequence: TGTGCCTGGAGTGACAGAAGGTTTTCCCATATGAACACTGAAGCTTTCTTT.

V and J are TRBV5-1 and TRBJ2-7, with 7 bases fitting TRBD1. The V and J ends lost 2 bases and 3 bases, in that order; junction bases with no gene match: 5. The germline gives CDR1 SGHRS, CDR2 YFSETQ. The CDR3 runs to 14 residues. CDR3: CASSLQGPDYEQYF. CDR3 bases: TGCGCCAGCAGCTTACAGGGGCCTGACTACGAGCAGTACTTC.

Many counts were recorded for this clone. The chain couples TRBV5-1 to TRBJ2-2; perhaps TRBD2 as D (5 bases). In germline, CDR1 is SGHRS, CDR2 YFSETQ. The CDR3 spans 14 residues. Deletions cut 4 bases from V and 7 bases from J, with 14 bases between. CDR3 residues: CASSGRGVDGELFF. The CDR3, as DNA: TGCGCCAGCAGCGGGAGAGGAGTGGACGGGGAGCTGTTTTTT.